This T cell receptor (beta chain) emerged from a study of blood T cells in healthy people across ages. Across the whole study: Every two T cells gave about one barcoded beta molecule via template switching. Study-wide results and limits: Higher diversity, along with more naive CD4+ cells, distinguished long-lived donors from aged donors. Per million T cells, the diversity of TCR beta decreased roughly linearly as age advanced.

In terms of origin and age, donors were healthy Caucasian individuals from Russia aged roughly 6 to 95. With respect to this clonotype: What it recognizes is unknown.

Germline V gives CDR1 SGHTA, CDR2 FQGTGA. Trimming pared 2 bases from V and 4 bases from J, leaving 15 bases between. There are 16 residues in the CDR3. A second PCR of 7 to 11 cycles used a sample-barcoded 5' primer and a J-beta primer mix. Via MiXCR, TCRdb re-called the 5' RACE reads, giving one row per CDR3 protein. Of approximately 790,000 distinct CDR3 sequences listed, roughly 60% are singletons. V usage is TRBV7-3 and J usage is TRBJ2-1; no definite D call. Sequenced: blood. This receptor was taken from a young man in good health. The CDR3 loop is CASSLETTGPYNEQFF. As DNA, the CDR3 is TGTGCCAGCAGCTTAGAAACGACTGGGCCATACAATGAGCAGTTCTTC.